A selection of T cell receptor beta chains follows, all from one sample in a study of patients and donors after allogeneic stem cell transplantation. One entry per CDR3 protein results from TCRdb running MiXCR on the RT-PCR reads. The top ten clones hold roughly 6% of a sample with about a million distinct CDR3 sequences, more than 15% of them seen once. The sequenced material came from blood, either unsorted or a sorted T cell fraction (not recorded which). These receptors were obtained from a human donor who was either an allogeneic HSCT recipient or a stem cell or donor lymphocyte infusion donor (not recorded which). It is not recorded whose cells these are; they may come from a transplant donor. CDR3s include the opening cysteine and the closing phenylalanine or tryptophan. Each record gives: J gene, D gene, V gene, clone size, CDR3 DNA, CDR3 protein. D genes are given only for firm matches. The size field is filled for only some rows; it gives once, few, many or a size class.

TRBJ2-6 | . | TRBV7-3 | once | TGTGCCAGCAGCTCCGGGAGTAGGGTGGGGGCCAACGTCCTGACTTTC | CASSSGSRVGANVLTF
TRBJ2-1 | . | TRBV19 | . | TGTGCCAGTAGATCGGACAGTCTCGGGCACAATGAGCAGTTCTTC | CASRSDSLGHNEQFF
TRBJ1-5 | . | TRBV15 | . | TGTGCCACCAGCAGGGACTCAGGACTGTTCCAACATTTT | CATSRDSGLFQHF
TRBJ2-1 | . | TRBV7-9 | few | TGTGCCACATCGGGACTGGGTGACTACAATGAGCAGTTCTTC | CATSGLGDYNEQFF
TRBJ2-3 | TRBD2 | TRBV7-8 | few | TGTGCCAGCAGCTTACGGGACGGGACTAGCGGAACAGATACGCAGTATTTT | CASSLRDGTSGTDTQYF
TRBJ1-2 | TRBD1 | TRBV13 | . | TGTGCCAGCAGCTTAGGCCGGGACAGGACATATGGCTACACCTTC | CASSLGRDRTYGYTF
TRBJ2-7 | . | TRBV3-1 | . | TGTGCCAGCAGCCAAAGGATGCTCTACGAGCAGTACTTC | CASSQRMLYEQYF
TRBJ2-3 | . | TRBV20-1 | . | TGCAGTGCTATAATGAGCACAGATACGCAGTATTTT | CSAIMSTDTQYF
TRBJ2-5 | . | TRBV7-3 | . | TGTGCCAGCAGCCCCACGGCCTCCGTAATTGAGACCCAGTACTTC | CASSPTASVIETQYF
TRBJ2-2 | TRBD2 | TRBV12-3/TRBV12-4 | . | TGTGCCAGCAGGGAGACTAGCGGAACACTCGGGGAGCTGTTTTTT | CASRETSGTLGELFF
TRBJ1-5 | . | TRBV6-1 | . | TGTGCCAGCAGCCTCAGGGTTTCTCGAGATCAGCCCCAGCATTTT | CASSLRVSRDQPQHF
TRBJ2-1 | TRBD1 | TRBV24-1 | . | TGTGCCACCAGTGATTGGTCTGGACAGGGGTCCTTCTTC | CATSDWSGQGSFF
TRBJ1-3 | . | TRBV6-5 | . | TGTGCCAGCAGTTACTCAGGCACCTCTGGAAACACCATATATTTT | CASSYSGTSGNTIYF
TRBJ2-1 | TRBD1 | TRBV11-2 | few | TGTGCCAGCAGCTACCTCAGGGGGCAATCCTACAATGAGCAGTTCTTC | CASSYLRGQSYNEQFF
TRBJ2-5 | . | TRBV9 | . | TGTGCCAGCAGCGTAGACACAGGGACGACAGAGACCCAGTACTTC | CASSVDTGTTETQYF
TRBJ1-6 | . | TRBV7-8 | few | TGTGCCAGCAGCCGGGGGGGTTCACCCCTCCACTTT | CASSRGGSPLHF
TRBJ2-6 | . | TRBV27 | . | TGTGCCAGCAGTTTTAACGGCAGGGTTGGGGGGGCCAACGTCCTGACTTTC | CASSFNGRVGGANVLTF
TRBJ2-3 | . | TRBV11-2 | few | TGTGCCAGCATCAGGACTACCTCTAGCACAGATACGCAGTATTTT | CASIRTTSSTDTQYF
TRBJ2-2 | . | TRBV29-1 | many | TGCAGCGCCGCACACTACGGGGAGCTGTTTTTT | CSAAHYGELFF
TRBJ1-2 | . | TRBV20-1 | few | TGCAGTGCTCTGAGTGAAGTGATGATCGGCGGCTACACCTTC | CSALSEVMIGGYTF
TRBJ2-1 | TRBD2 | TRBV20-1 | . | TGCAGTGCCGACCCGGCGACTAGCGGGAGCCGGAGCTCCTACAATGAGCAGTTCTTC | CSADPATSGSRSSYNEQFF
TRBJ2-7 | TRBD1 | TRBV5-1 | . | TGCGCCAGCAGCGACCCGGGACAGATCTACGAGCAGTACTTC | CASSDPGQIYEQYF
TRBJ1-5 | . | TRBV7-8 | . | TGTGCCAGCAGCCCCCAGGGAGTGGGCAATCAGCCCCAGCATTTT | CASSPQGVGNQPQHF
TRBJ2-7 | TRBD2 | TRBV20-1 | few | TGCAGTGCTAGGATAGCGGGAACAGGGCACGAGCAGTACTTC | CSARIAGTGHEQYF
TRBJ1-5 | . | TRBV5-1 | few | TGCGCCAGCAGCTTGCCCCGGGACGGTGCCAATCAGCCCCAGCATTTT | CASSLPRDGANQPQHF
TRBJ1-2 | TRBD1 | TRBV20-1 | few | TGCAGTGCGCCGACAGGGGGAGTTGACTATGGCTACACCTTC | CSAPTGGVDYGYTF
TRBJ2-6 | TRBD1 | TRBV5-5 | . | TGTGCCAGCAGCTCAACCGGGACAGGGGAGAATGGGGCCAACGTCCTGACTTTC | CASSSTGTGENGANVLTF